These T cell receptor beta chains were read from a single sample in a study of blood T cell repertoires in COVID-19. The assay was immunoSEQ multiplex PCR, and TCRdb's table has in-frame clones only and misses some. In the table there are fewer than 75,000 clones, nearly 90% of which are singletons. Sample: peripheral blood. These receptors were obtained from a man in his sixties or seventies with acute or convalescent COVID-19. The CDR3 runs from the conserved cysteine through the conserved F or W. Not all rows give a size; the values are once, few, many and, for expanded clones, a class.

TRBJ2-3,TRBV7-2,.,CASSFRQGGPDTQYF
TRBJ1-2,TRBV6-5,few,CASGGAGGLGYTF
TRBJ2-1,TRBV5-4,.,CASSLRTGGSVEQFF
TRBJ2-3,TRBV4-1,once,CASSHGDTQYF
TRBJ2-3,TRBV27,few,CASSSYGTSDTDTQYF
TRBJ1-1,TRBV19,.,CASSIVAGGLNTEAFF
TRBJ1-5,TRBV7-2,.,CASSLKGRGRDQPQHF
TRBJ1-4,TRBV4-1,.,CASSLGPGQANEKLFF
TRBJ1-1,TRBV5-6,.,CASSLSTGNTEAFF
TRBJ1-4,TRBV10-2,.,CASSGWQGAEKLFF
TRBJ1-5,TRBV19,.,CASNPDRIGPQHF
TRBJ1-3,TRBV5-1,.,CASSSTGSSHSGNTIYF
TRBJ2-2,TRBV3-1/TRBV3-2,.,CASSQDLGLAGGGGELFF
TRBJ2-3,TRBV6-4,.,CASSEAGEGQTTDTQYF
TRBJ1-1,TRBV7-6,.,CASSSQTGKLSEAFF
TRBJ2-1,TRBV28,.,CASSASGGAVIEQFF
TRBJ2-4,TRBV2,.,CASNGPLAKNIQYF
TRBJ2-3,TRBV6-5,.,CASSYSGQGGDTQYF
TRBJ2-3,TRBV5-1,.,CASSLGPQTGSGSDTQYF
TRBJ1-1,TRBV7-9,.,CASSLWTDRANTEAFF
TRBJ1-2,TRBV30,.,CAWRVGGGSGHYGYTF
TRBJ2-3,TRBV5-1,.,CASSPPGDTQYF
TRBJ1-5,TRBV19,once,CASSSTGGNQPQHF
TRBJ1-2,TRBV28,.,CASTPGRGNYGYTF
TRBJ1-6,TRBV13,once,CASSSAGNSPLHF
TRBJ1-1,TRBV19,few,CASSAGTVNTEAFF
TRBJ1-2,TRBV7-2,.,CASSPHSGGVPYGYTF
TRBJ1-1,TRBV6-6,.,CASSYSTFRGTEAFF
TRBJ1-6,TRBV28,.,CASSLRDRDSPLHF
TRBJ2-5,TRBV12-3/TRBV12-4,.,CAEGGAEAQYF
TRBJ1-2,TRBV10-3,.,CAISLLGQGRDGYTF
TRBJ1-3,TRBV3-1/TRBV3-2,few,CASSQWTASGNTIYF
TRBJ1-5,TRBV5-8,.,CAGGGRINSNQPQHF
TRBJ2-1,TRBV27,.,CASSPGTVGEFF